A selection of T cell receptor beta chains follows, all from one sample in a study of blood T cell repertoires in COVID-19. The assay was immunoSEQ multiplex PCR, and TCRdb's table has in-frame clones only and misses some. This sample has 150,000 to 200,000 clones, with about 83% found just once. Sample: PBMCs or T cells enriched from blood (not recorded which). These receptors originate from a woman in her twenties or thirties who had recovered from COVID-19. CDR3s include the opening cysteine and the closing phenylalanine or tryptophan. The D gene is left open where the match is weak. Expanded clones get a size class; other rows say once, few or many, or leave the size out.

clone_size	v_call	d_call	j_call	cdr3_length	cdr3_nt	cdr3_aa
.	TRBV9	TRBD2	TRBJ2-7	14	TGTGCCAGCAGCGAACTAGCGGGAGGGCCGTGGCAGTACTTC	CASSELAGGPWQYF
.	TRBV7-9	.	TRBJ2-1	14	TGTGCCAGCAGCTTAGCCCAGGGTGGCAATGAGCAGTTCTTC	CASSLAQGGNEQFF
few	TRBV28	TRBD1	TRBJ2-1	15	TGTGCCAGCGTAAGTCAGGGGACAGGGGTAGATGAGCAGTTCTTC	CASVSQGTGVDEQFF
once	TRBV5-8	TRBD1	TRBJ1-4	17	TGTGCCAGCAGCGAGACCGGGACAGGGGTTTCTAATGAAAAACTGTTTTTT	CASSETGTGVSNEKLFF
.	TRBV10-3	TRBD2	TRBJ2-7	16	TGTGCCATCAGTGTGGCGGGAGGGCCCCTTGAGAACGAGCAGTACTTC	CAISVAGGPLENEQYF
.	TRBV29-1	TRBD2	TRBJ2-5	14	TGCAGCGTTGAACTAGCGGGAGTTCTAGAGACCCAGTACTTC	CSVELAGVLETQYF
.	TRBV29-1	TRBD2	TRBJ2-7	14	TGCAGCGTTGAAACGGGACTACCAACCTACGAGCAGTACTTC	CSVETGLPTYEQYF
.	TRBV30	.	TRBJ1-2	12	TGTGCCTGGAGTCTGAGAAACTATGGCTACACCTTC	CAWSLRNYGYTF
.	TRBV5-1	.	TRBJ1-2	14	TGCGCCAGCAGCTTGGATCGGCAGGGCTATGGCTACACCTTC	CASSLDRQGYGYTF
.	TRBV3-1/TRBV3-2	.	TRBJ2-7	13	TGTGCCAGCAGCCAGCTAGGGGTCTACGAGCAGTACTTC	CASSQLGVYEQYF
few	TRBV7-9	TRBD1	TRBJ1-5	14	TGTGCCAGCAGCCCAGGGGGACGCAATCAGCCCCAGCATTTT	CASSPGGRNQPQHF
.	TRBV6-5	.	TRBJ2-1	13	TGTGCCAGCAGCCTGACAGACTACAATGAGCAGTTCTTC	CASSLTDYNEQFF
.	TRBV4-1	TRBD2	TRBJ2-3	12	TGCGCCAGCAGCCAAGATGGGACTAGCTTGTATTTT	CASSQDGTSLYF
.	TRBV20-1	TRBD1	TRBJ1-2	15	TGCAGTGCTAGTCAGTCTGGTCAGGGGGCGCGGGGCTACACCTTC	CSASQSGQGARGYTF
.	TRBV5-6	TRBD2	TRBJ2-5	15	TGTGCCAGCCAATCGGCTAGCGGGAGTATAGAGACCCAGTACTTC	CASQSASGSIETQYF
few	TRBV7-2	.	TRBJ2-7	15	TGTGCCAGCACCTCATCCCCGGGAGTCTCCTACGAGCAGTACTTC	CASTSSPGVSYEQYF
.	TRBV2	TRBD2	TRBJ2-1	17	TGTGCCAGCAGTCCCATGTGGACTAGCAGAACCTACAATGAGCAGTTCTTC	CASSPMWTSRTYNEQFF
.	TRBV5-4	.	TRBJ2-5	15	TGTGCCAGCAGCGCCATACAGGGCATGAAAGAGACCCAGTACTTC	CASSAIQGMKETQYF
.	TRBV5-8	.	TRBJ1-1	14	TGTGCCAGCAGCTCCGCGGCGTATAACGAAGATCCTTTCTTT	CASSSAAYNEDPFF
.	TRBV28	TRBD1	TRBJ1-4	13	TGTGCCAGCAGTTTAGACCCGGACAGGGCATTTCTTTTT	CASSLDPDRAFLF
.	TRBV7-9	.	TRBJ2-3	16	TGTGCCAGCAGCCCTAGTGGGGGCTCAAGCACAGATACGCAGTATTTT	CASSPSGGSSTDTQYF
.	TRBV11-2	.	TRBJ1-5	15	TGTGCCAGCAGCCCAGCCGGGGGGGGAGGTCAGCCCCAGCATTTT	CASSPAGGGGQPQHF
.	TRBV5-4	.	TRBJ2-5	18	TGTGCCAGCAGCTCTGGAGGAGCGGGAGAGGGGGCCGGGGAGACCCAGTACTTC	CASSSGGAGEGAGETQYF
.	TRBV3-1/TRBV3-2	.	TRBJ2-1	13	TGTGCCAGCAGCCAGGGCTGGTACAATGAGCAGTTCTTC	CASSQGWYNEQFF
.	TRBV29-1	TRBD1	TRBJ1-1	13	TGCAGCGTTGCCGTTGGGACAGCCACTGAAGCTTTCTTT	CSVAVGTATEAFF
.	TRBV13	TRBD2	TRBJ2-5	17	TGTGCCAGCAGCGGGAGACTAGCGGGAGTTCCCCAAGAGACCCAGTACTTC	CASSGRLAGVPQETQYF
.	TRBV5-1	TRBD1	TRBJ1-1	15	TGCGCCAGCAGCTCGAGGACAGGGCGCGACACTGAAGCTTTCTTT	CASSSRTGRDTEAFF
.	TRBV10-1	.	TRBJ1-3	14	TGCGCCAGCAGTGATAGCTTCTCTGGAAACACCATATATTTT	CASSDSFSGNTIYF
.	TRBV5-1	TRBD2	TRBJ2-2	12	TGCGCCATCACTAGCGACACCGGGGAGCTGTTTTTT	CAITSDTGELFF
.	TRBV5-4	TRBD1	TRBJ1-6	15	TGTGCCAGCAGCTTAAAGACAGGGATAAGGTCACCCCTCCACTTT	CASSLKTGIRSPLHF
.	TRBV5-4	TRBD2	TRBJ2-3	20	TGTGCCAGCAGCCCGGGGACTAGCGGGAGGTCCTTCTCTAGCACAGATACGCAGTATTTT	CASSPGTSGRSFSSTDTQYF
.	TRBV7-8	.	TRBJ1-5	14	TGTGCCAGCAGCCCTCACGGGGAAGGCCAGCCCCAGCATTTT	CASSPHGEGQPQHF
.	TRBV24-1	.	TRBJ2-3	13	TGTGCCACCAGTTCGAAGTTTAGCGATACGCAGTATTTT	CATSSKFSDTQYF
.	TRBV18	TRBD2	TRBJ2-7	13	TGTGCCAGCACTAGCGGGAGGGCCGTCGAGCAGTACTTC	CASTSGRAVEQYF